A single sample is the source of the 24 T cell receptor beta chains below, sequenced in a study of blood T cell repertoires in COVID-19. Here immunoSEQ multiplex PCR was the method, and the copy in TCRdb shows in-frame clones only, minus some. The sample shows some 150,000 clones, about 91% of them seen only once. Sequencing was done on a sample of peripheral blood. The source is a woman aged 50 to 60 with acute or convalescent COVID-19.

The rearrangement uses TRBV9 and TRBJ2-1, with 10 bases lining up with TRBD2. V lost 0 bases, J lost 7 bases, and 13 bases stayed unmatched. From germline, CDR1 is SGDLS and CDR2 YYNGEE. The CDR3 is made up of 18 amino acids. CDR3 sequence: CASSVAGPGLAKRNEQFF. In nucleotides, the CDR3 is TGTGCCAGCAGCGTAGCGGGGCCGGGACTAGCGAAGAGAAATGAGCAGTTCTTC.

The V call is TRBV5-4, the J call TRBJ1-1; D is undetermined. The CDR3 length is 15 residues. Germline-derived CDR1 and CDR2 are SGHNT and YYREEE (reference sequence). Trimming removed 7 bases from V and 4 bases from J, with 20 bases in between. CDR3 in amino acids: CASHISPTDVTEAFF. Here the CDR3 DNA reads TGTGCCAGCCATATTAGCCCTACCGACGTCACTGAAGCTTTCTTT. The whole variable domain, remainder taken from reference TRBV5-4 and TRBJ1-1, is ETGVTQSPTHLIKTRGQQVTLRCSSQSGHNTVSWYQQALGQGPQFIFQYYREEENGRGNFPPRFSGLQFPNYSSELNVNALELDDSALYLCASHISPTDVTEAFFGQGTRLTVV.

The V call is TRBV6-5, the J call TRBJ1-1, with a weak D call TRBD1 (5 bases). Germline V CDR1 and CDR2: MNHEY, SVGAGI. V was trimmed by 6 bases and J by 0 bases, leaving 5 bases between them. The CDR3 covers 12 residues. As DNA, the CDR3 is TGTGCCAGCAGACAGGTGAACACTGAAGCTTTCTTT. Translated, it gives CASRQVNTEAFF.

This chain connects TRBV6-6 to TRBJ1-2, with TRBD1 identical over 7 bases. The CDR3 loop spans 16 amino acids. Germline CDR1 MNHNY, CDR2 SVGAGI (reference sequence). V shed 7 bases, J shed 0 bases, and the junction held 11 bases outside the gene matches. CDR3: CASIPPGGNSNYGYTF. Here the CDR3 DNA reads TGTGCCAGCATCCCTCCAGGGGGGAATTCTAACTATGGCTACACCTTC.

The CDR3 region is CASGLRVRGSTDTQYF. The CDR3 nucleotides read TGTGCTAGTGGTTTGCGCGTCAGGGGGAGCACAGATACGCAGTATTTT. The chain recombines TRBV12-5 with TRBJ2-3, with 7 positions matching TRBD1. Germline V gives CDR1 LGHNT, CDR2 FRNRAP. The CDR3 consists of 16 residues. V lost 2 bases to trimming and J lost 0 bases; unmatched junction nucleotides: 5.

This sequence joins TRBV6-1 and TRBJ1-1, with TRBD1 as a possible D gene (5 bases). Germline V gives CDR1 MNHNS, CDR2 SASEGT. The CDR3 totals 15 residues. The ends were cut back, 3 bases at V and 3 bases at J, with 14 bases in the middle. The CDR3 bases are TGTGCCAGCAGTGACCGGGGGTCTAGGGACACTGAAGCTTTCTTT. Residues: CASSDRGSRDTEAFF.

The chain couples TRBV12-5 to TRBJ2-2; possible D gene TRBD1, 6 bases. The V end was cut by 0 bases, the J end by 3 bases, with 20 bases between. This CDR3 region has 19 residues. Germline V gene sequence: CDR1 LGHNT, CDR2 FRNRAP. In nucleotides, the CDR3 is TGTGCTAGTGGTTTGGTATTCGTACAGGGACGATGGGACACCGGGGAGCTGTTTTTT. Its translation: CASGLVFVQGRWDTGELFF.

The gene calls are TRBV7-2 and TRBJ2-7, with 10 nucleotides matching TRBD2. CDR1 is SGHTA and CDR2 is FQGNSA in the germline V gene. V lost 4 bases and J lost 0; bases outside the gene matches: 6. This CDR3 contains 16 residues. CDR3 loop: CASSSPTSGFSYEQYF. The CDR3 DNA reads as TGTGCCAGCAGCTCCCCGACTAGCGGGTTCTCCTACGAGCAGTACTTC.

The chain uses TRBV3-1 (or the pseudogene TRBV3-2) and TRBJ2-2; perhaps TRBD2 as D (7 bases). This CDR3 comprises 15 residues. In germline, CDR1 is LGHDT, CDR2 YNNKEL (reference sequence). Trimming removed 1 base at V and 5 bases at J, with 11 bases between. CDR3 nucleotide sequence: TGTGCCAGCAGCCAAGTCAGGGGAGGGACCGGGGAGCTGTTTTTT. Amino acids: CASSQVRGGTGELFF.

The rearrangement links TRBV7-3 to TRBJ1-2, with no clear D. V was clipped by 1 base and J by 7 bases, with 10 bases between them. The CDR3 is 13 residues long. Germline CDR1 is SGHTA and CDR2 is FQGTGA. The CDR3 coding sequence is TGTGCCAGCAGCTTAAATGTCGAGGGTGGCTACACCTTC. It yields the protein CASSLNVEGGYTF.

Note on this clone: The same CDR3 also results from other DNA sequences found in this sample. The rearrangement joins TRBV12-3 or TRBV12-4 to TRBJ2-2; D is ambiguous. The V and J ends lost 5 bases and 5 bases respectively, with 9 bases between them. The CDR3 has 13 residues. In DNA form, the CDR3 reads TGTGCCAGCAGTCTGAGTAGTACCGGGGAGCTGTTTTTT. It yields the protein CASSLSSTGELFF.

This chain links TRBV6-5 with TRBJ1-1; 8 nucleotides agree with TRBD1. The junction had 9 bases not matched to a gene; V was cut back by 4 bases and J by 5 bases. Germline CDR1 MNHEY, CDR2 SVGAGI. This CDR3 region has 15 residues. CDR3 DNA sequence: TGTGCCAGCAGTTTGACAGGGGATTTGGGGACTGAAGCTTTCTTT. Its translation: CASSLTGDLGTEAFF.

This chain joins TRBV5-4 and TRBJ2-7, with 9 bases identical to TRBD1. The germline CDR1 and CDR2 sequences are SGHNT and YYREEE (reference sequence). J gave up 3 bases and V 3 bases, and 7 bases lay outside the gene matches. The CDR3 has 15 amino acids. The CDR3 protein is CASSWTGTGSYEQYF. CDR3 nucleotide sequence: TGTGCCAGCAGCTGGACCGGGACAGGGAGCTACGAGCAGTACTTC.

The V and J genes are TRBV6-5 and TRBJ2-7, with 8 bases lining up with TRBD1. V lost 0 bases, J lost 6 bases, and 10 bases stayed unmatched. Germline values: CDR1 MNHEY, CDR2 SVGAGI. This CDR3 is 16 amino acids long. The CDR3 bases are TGTGCCAGCAGTTACTCAAGGACAGGGATAGTGGCCGAGCAGTACTTC. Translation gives CASSYSRTGIVAEQYF.

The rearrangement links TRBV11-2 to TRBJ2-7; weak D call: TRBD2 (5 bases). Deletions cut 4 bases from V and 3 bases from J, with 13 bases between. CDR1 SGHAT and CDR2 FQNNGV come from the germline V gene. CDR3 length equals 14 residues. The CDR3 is CASSSDGVLYEQYF. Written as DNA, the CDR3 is TGTGCCAGCAGCTCAGACGGGGTACTCTACGAGCAGTACTTC.

The CDR3 region is CASSEPNTGELFF. The DNA for the CDR3 is TGTGCCAGCAGTGAGCCGAACACCGGGGAGCTGTTTTTT. The J gene is TRBJ2-2, the V gene TRBV12-3 or TRBV12-4; D is unclear. The CDR3 length is 13 residues. The V gene lost 5 bases and the J gene lost 0 bases, with 4 bases spanning the gap.

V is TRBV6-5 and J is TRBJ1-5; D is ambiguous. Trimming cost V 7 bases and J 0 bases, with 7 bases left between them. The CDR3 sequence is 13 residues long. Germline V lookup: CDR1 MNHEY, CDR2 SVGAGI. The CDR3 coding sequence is TGTGCCAGCATGGGAGATAGCAATCAGCCCCAGCATTTT. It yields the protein CASMGDSNQPQHF.

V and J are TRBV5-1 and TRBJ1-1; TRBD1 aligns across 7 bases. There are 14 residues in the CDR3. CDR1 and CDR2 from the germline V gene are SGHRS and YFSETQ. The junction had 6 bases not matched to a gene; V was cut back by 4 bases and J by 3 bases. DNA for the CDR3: TGCGCCAGCAGCGCTGACAGGGCTTACACTGAAGCTTTCTTT. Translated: CASSADRAYTEAFF.

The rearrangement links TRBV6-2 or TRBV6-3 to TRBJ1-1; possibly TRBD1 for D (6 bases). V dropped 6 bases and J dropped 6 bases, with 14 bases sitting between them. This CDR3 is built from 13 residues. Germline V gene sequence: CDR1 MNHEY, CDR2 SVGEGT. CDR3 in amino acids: CASSPNRVSEAFF. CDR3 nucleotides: TGTGCCAGCAGCCCTAACAGGGTCTCTGAAGCTTTCTTT.

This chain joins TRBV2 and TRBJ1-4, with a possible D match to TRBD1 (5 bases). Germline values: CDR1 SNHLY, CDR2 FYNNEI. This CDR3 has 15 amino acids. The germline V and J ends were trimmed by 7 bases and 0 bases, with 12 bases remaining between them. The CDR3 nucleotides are TGTGCCAGCAAGGCCAGGGCGGCAACTAATGAAAAACTGTTTTTT. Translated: CASKARAATNEKLFF.

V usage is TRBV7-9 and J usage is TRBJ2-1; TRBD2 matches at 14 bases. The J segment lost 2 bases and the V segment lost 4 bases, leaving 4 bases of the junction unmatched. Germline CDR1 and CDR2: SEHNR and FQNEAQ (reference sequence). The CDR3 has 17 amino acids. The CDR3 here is CASSSTTSGRAYNEQFF. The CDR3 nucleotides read TGTGCCAGCAGCTCGACGACTAGCGGGAGGGCCTACAATGAGCAGTTCTTC.

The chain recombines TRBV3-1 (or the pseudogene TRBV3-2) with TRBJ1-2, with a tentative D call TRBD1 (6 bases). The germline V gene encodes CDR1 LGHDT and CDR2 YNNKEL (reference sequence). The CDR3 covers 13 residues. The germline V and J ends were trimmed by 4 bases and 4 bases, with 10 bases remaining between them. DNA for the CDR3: TGTGCCAGCAGCCCTCGGGACATCTATGGCTACACCTTC. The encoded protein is CASSPRDIYGYTF.

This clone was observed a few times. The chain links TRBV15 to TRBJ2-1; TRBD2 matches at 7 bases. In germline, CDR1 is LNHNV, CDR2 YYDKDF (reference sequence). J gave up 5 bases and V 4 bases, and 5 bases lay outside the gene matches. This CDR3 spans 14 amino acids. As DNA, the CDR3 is TGTGCCACCAGCACCTGGGGGGGAAACAATGAGCAGTTCTTC. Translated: CATSTWGGNNEQFF. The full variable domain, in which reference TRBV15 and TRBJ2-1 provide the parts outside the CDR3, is DAMVIQNPRYQVTQFGKPVTLSCSQTLNHNVMYWYQQKSSQAPKLLFHYYDKDFNNEADTPDNFQSRRPNTSFCFLDIRSPGLGDTAMYLCATSTWGGNNEQFFGPGTRLTVL.

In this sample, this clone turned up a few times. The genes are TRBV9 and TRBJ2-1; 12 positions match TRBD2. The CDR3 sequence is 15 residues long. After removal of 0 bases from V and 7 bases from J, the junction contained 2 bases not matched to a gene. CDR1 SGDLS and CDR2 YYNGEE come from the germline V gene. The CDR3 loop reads CASSVATSGGNEQFF. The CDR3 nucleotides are TGTGCCAGCAGCGTAGCTACTAGCGGGGGGAATGAGCAGTTCTTC.